Below, 27 T cell receptor beta chains from the same sample are listed, as sequenced in a study of shared clonotypes between healthy human individuals. Some clones are missing from TCRdb's copy, which holds only in-frame ones; the method was immunoSEQ multiplex PCR. The profile shows 110,000 or so clones, under 70% of them singletons. Sequences were obtained from memory CD8+ T cells sorted from blood. Specified subset: CD45RO+ cells pooled with CCR7-negative TemRA cells. These receptors were taken from a woman aged 30 to 39 in good health.

The V and J genes are TRBV28 and TRBJ2-5, with no clear D. This CDR3 spans 15 amino acids. CDR1 is MDHEN, CDR2 SYDVKM, per germline. V lost 1 base and J 0 bases, leaving 9 bases between the germline ends. CDR3 in amino acids: CASSLFLSHQETQYF. The CDR3, as DNA: TGTGCCAGCAGTTTATTCTTAAGCCACCAAGAGACCCAGTACTTC.

The genes are TRBV5-6 and TRBJ2-7; perhaps D is TRBD1 or TRBD2 (5 bases each). The CDR3 totals 18 residues. Germline CDR1 SGHDT, CDR2 YYEEEE. Deletions cut 6 bases from V and 0 bases from J, with 25 bases between. The CDR3 is CASIPQPKKRDLSYEQYF. The DNA for the CDR3 is TGTGCCAGCATCCCTCAACCCAAGAAGAGGGACCTCTCCTACGAGCAGTACTTC.

By share, this clone counts as medium-sized. This chain uses TRBV27 with TRBJ2-7; 13 nucleotides line up with TRBD2. The CDR3 has 16 residues. Trimming took 5 bases from V and 3 from J; bases not matched to a gene: 7. CDR1 and CDR2 from the germline V gene are MNHEY and SMNVEV (reference sequence). DNA for the CDR3: TGTGCCAGCAGTCGGACTAGCGGGAGCTGGAACTACGAGCAGTACTTC. Translation: CASSRTSGSWNYEQYF.

V gene TRBV2 combines with J gene TRBJ2-7, with 7 positions matching TRBD1. Germline V gene data show CDR1 as SNHLY and CDR2 as FYNNEI. The CDR3 sequence is 15 residues long. V shed 0 bases and J 5 bases; nucleotides not matched to a gene: 7. The CDR3: CASSEARGRVHEQYF. The CDR3 DNA is TGTGCCAGCAGTGAAGCGAGGGGGCGCGTCCACGAGCAGTACTTC.

A few counts support this clone. The chain uses TRBV6-1 and TRBJ2-7; no firm D call. Germline lookup yields CDR1 MNHNS and CDR2 SASEGT. The CDR3 runs 14 residues. V shed 1 base and J shed 8 bases, with 15 bases lying between them. DNA for the CDR3: TGTGCCAGCAGTGAAGATAGGCTGGGAATCAAGCAGTACTTC. It encodes CASSEDRLGIKQYF.

The chain couples TRBV28 to TRBJ2-7; 7 bases are a match to TRBD1. Germline V gives CDR1 MDHEN, CDR2 SYDVKM. V shed 6 bases, J shed 4 bases, and the junction held 3 bases outside the gene matches. The CDR3 extends over 12 amino acids. The CDR3 sequence is CASRRGQYEQYF. The CDR3 coding sequence is TGTGCCAGCAGGAGGGGACAGTACGAGCAGTACTTC.

This clone was observed a handful of times. This rearrangement joins TRBV7-2 to TRBJ1-5; TRBD1 matches at 7 bases. The CDR3 length is 16 residues. Germline CDR1 SGHTA, CDR2 FQGNSA. With V trimmed by 2 bases and J by 1 base, 5 bases remained unmatched. CDR3 sequence (DNA): TGTGCCAGCAGCTTATACAGGGGAAGGAGCAATCAGCCCCAGCATTTT. It is translated as CASSLYRGRSNQPQHF.

The chain couples TRBV27 to TRBJ2-1, with TRBD2 matching over 10 bases. The CDR3 has 15 amino acids. CDR1 is MNHEY, CDR2 SMNVEV, per germline (reference sequence). Trimming removed 7 bases from V and 4 bases from J; junction bases left unmatched: 7. The DNA of the CDR3 is TGTGCCAGCACCCTGGGACTAGCGAGTTACAATGAGCAGTTCTTC. Translated, it gives CASTLGLASYNEQFF.

This clone has more than one count but fewer than ten. This chain connects TRBV6-4 to TRBJ2-5; 8 bases align to TRBD2. The V and J ends lost 5 bases and 2 bases, in that order; junction bases with no gene match: 4. The CDR3 runs to 14 residues. CDR1 MRHNA and CDR2 SNTAGT come from the germline V gene. The CDR3 loop is CASSRIAGQETQYF. The CDR3 DNA sequence: TGTGCCAGCAGTCGCATAGCGGGACAAGAGACCCAGTACTTC.

V is TRBV25-1 and J is TRBJ2-3; D is undetermined. With 6 bases removed from V and 4 bases from J, the gap between germline ends came to 20 bases. Germline-derived CDR1 and CDR2 are MGHDK and SYGVNS. The CDR3 is 16 residues long. The CDR3 spells CASRAGSTGRSDTQYF. The DNA for the CDR3 is TGTGCCAGCAGGGCTGGTAGCACCGGACGGTCAGATACGCAGTATTTT.

This clone is labeled medium-sized (0.01 to 0.1%). The rearrangement joins TRBV6-1 to TRBJ1-4; D uncertain. The CDR3 runs 14 residues. Deletions cut 3 bases from V and 4 bases from J, with 9 bases between. The germline V gene has CDR1 MNHNS and CDR2 SASEGT. The CDR3 region has the DNA TGTGCCAGCAGTGATATTGGAGTTAATGAAAAACTGTTTTTT. It is translated as CASSDIGVNEKLFF.

This rearrangement joins TRBV29-1 to TRBJ1-2; tentatively, D is TRBD1 (5 bases). The germline V and J ends were trimmed by 5 bases and 5 bases, with 15 bases remaining between them. CDR3 length: 13 residues. Germline V gene sequence: CDR1 SQVTM, CDR2 ANQGSEA. This CDR3 is CSVPTGFRYGYTF. Written as DNA, the CDR3 is TGCAGCGTTCCCACAGGATTTCGGTATGGCTACACCTTC.

This chain joins TRBV18 and TRBJ2-1, with 14 bases fitting TRBD2. Germline V CDR1 and CDR2: KGHSH, LQKENI. The CDR3 has 16 amino acids. Unmatched junction bases numbered 0, after V lost 3 bases and J lost 2 bases. CDR3 residues: CASSPGLAGAYNEQFF. As DNA, the CDR3 is TGTGCCAGCTCACCGGGACTAGCGGGGGCCTACAATGAGCAGTTCTTC.

This clone was observed many times. The same CDR3 also results from other DNA sequences found in this sample. The chain joins TRBV7-9 to TRBJ1-1; D gene unclear. Germline V gene data show CDR1 as SEHNR and CDR2 as FQNEAQ (reference sequence). Trimming pared 1 base from V and 5 bases from J, leaving 5 bases between. The CDR3 extends over 12 amino acids. The CDR3 sequence is CASSLDTTEAFF. The CDR3 bases are TGTGCCAGCAGCTTAGACACTACTGAAGCTTTCTTT.

The chain uses TRBV30 and TRBJ2-7; 7 bases line up with TRBD2. Germline values: CDR1 GTSNPN, CDR2 SVGIG (reference sequence). V lost 1 base and J lost 2; bases outside the gene matches: 5. The CDR3 extends over 14 amino acids. CDR3 sequence: CAWSEGLPTYEQYF. The CDR3 DNA sequence: TGTGCCTGGAGTGAGGGACTACCAACCTACGAGCAGTACTTC.

The chain is built from TRBV11-2 and TRBJ2-1, with D possibly matching TRBD2 (5 bases). Trimming took 5 bases from V and 0 from J, leaving 17 bases between them. From germline, CDR1 is SGHAT and CDR2 FQNNGV. This CDR3 comprises 17 residues. The DNA of the CDR3 is TGTGCCAGCAGCCTTACAAGTCGGGCGGGCTCCTACAATGAGCAGTTCTTC. Translating it yields CASSLTSRAGSYNEQFF.

The chain links TRBV25-1 to TRBJ2-5; D possibly corresponds to TRBD1 (5 bases). The CDR3 extends over 15 amino acids. Deletions cut 5 bases from V and 5 bases from J, with 18 bases between. Germline V gene sequence: CDR1 MGHDK, CDR2 SYGVNS. CDR3 DNA: TGTGCCAGCAGTAAGACAGACCAAAGGTCGGAGACCCAGTACTTC. It translates to CASSKTDQRSETQYF.

At least ten counts were recorded for this clone. V gene TRBV10-2 combines with J gene TRBJ1-1; a weak D match, TRBD1 (5 bases). V was pared by 2 bases and J by 7 bases, with 8 bases between. CDR3 size: 12 residues. CDR1 is WSHSY, CDR2 SAAADI, per germline. The CDR3 region is CASSEPGHEAFF. CDR3 nucleotides: TGCGCCAGCAGTGAGCCAGGACATGAAGCTTTCTTT.

The sample holds a few counts of this clone. J is TRBJ2-3 and V is TRBV25-1; 9 nucleotides match TRBD1. The V gene's germline CDR1 is MGHDK and CDR2 SYGVNS. V trimming: 2 bases; J trimming: 3 bases; junction bases outside the gene matches: 9. CDR3 size: 17 residues. CDR3 nucleotides: TGTGCCAGCAGTGAACAGACCGGGACAGGGATAACAGATACGCAGTATTTT. Amino acids: CASSEQTGTGITDTQYF.

The chain has TRBV5-6 and TRBJ2-6, with D unclear. With 6 bases removed from V and 0 bases from J, the gap between germline ends came to 7 bases. Germline V gene sequence: CDR1 SGHDT, CDR2 YYEEEE. This CDR3 region has 14 residues. CDR3: CASISASGANVLTF. CDR3 nucleotides: TGTGCCAGCATATCGGCCTCTGGGGCCAACGTCCTGACTTTC.

This chain joins TRBV9 and TRBJ2-1; D may be TRBD1 or TRBD2 (6 bases each). V lost 0 bases and J lost 7, with 14 bases in between. Germline V lookup: CDR1 SGDLS, CDR2 YYNGEE. The CDR3 contains 15 residues. The CDR3: CASSVAWGASNEQFF. For the CDR3, the DNA is TGTGCCAGCAGCGTAGCTTGGGGGGCAAGTAATGAGCAGTTCTTC.

The chain links TRBV11-2 to TRBJ2-5; 9 bases align to TRBD1. Trimming took 3 bases from V and 0 from J; bases not matched to a gene: 5. The CDR3 is 16 amino acids. The germline V gene has CDR1 SGHAT and CDR2 FQNNGV. CDR3 region: CASSFSGTGYQETQYF. In DNA form, the CDR3 reads TGTGCCAGCAGCTTCTCCGGGACAGGGTACCAAGAGACCCAGTACTTC.

The gene calls are TRBV2 and TRBJ2-7; D unresolved. Germline V CDR1 and CDR2: SNHLY, FYNNEI. V was cut by 4 bases and J by 4 bases, with 11 bases left in between. This CDR3 comprises 13 residues. In DNA form, the CDR3 reads TGTGCCAGCAGTGCCCGTTCACCGTACGAGCAGTACTTC. Translation gives CASSARSPYEQYF.

The rearrangement links TRBV4-1 to TRBJ1-2, with D possibly matching TRBD1 (5 bases). The germline V gene encodes CDR1 MGHRA and CDR2 YSYEKL. This CDR3 contains 15 residues. Trimming took off 1 base at V and 3 bases at J, with 12 bases between the two ends. The CDR3 DNA is TGCGCCAGCAGCCAAGTAAGACAGTGGGACTATGGCTACACCTTC. Its translation is CASSQVRQWDYGYTF.

The V call is TRBV2, the J call TRBJ1-5; D gene unclear. Between the trimmed V and J ends, which lost 7 bases and 0 bases, there was a span of 7 bases. From germline, CDR1 is SNHLY and CDR2 FYNNEI. The CDR3 is made up of 13 amino acids. As DNA, the CDR3 is TGTGCCAGCACTCAGATTAGCAATCAGCCCCAGCATTTT. It yields the protein CASTQISNQPQHF.

This clone was detected only a few times. J is TRBJ2-7 and V is TRBV11-3, with D unresolved. The CDR3 is made up of 14 amino acids. Trimming pared 8 bases from V and 2 bases from J, leaving 16 bases between. CDR1 is SGHNT, CDR2 YENEEA, per germline. CDR3 nucleotide sequence: TGTGCCAGCTTTATTGTGGGTAGCACCTACGAGCAGTACTTC. It translates to CASFIVGSTYEQYF.

This clone has a handful of counts. The chain joins TRBV19 to TRBJ2-1; 10 bases are a match to TRBD2. The CDR3 totals 13 residues. Germline CDR1 and CDR2: LNHDA and SQIVND (reference sequence). Unmatched junction bases numbered 7, after V lost 8 bases and J lost 9 bases. The CDR3 sequence is CASRLAGESEQFF. CDR3 in DNA: TGTGCCAGTCGTCTAGCGGGAGAGAGTGAGCAGTTCTTC.